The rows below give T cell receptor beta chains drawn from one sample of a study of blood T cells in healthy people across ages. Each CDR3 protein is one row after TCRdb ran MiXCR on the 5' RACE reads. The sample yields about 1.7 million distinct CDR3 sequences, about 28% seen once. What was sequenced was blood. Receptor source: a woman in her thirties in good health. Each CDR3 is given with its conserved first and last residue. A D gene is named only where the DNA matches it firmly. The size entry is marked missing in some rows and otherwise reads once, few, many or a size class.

cdr3_nt: TGTGCCAGCAGTGAAGAAGGGGCAGGGGGGAGTGAAAAACTGTTTTTT; cdr3_aa: CASSEEGAGGSEKLFF; d_call: TRBD1; clone_size: .; v_call: TRBV6-1; j_call: TRBJ1-4
cdr3_nt: TGCAGCGCGGGGGCTAGTCGGGGCTACACCTTC; cdr3_aa: CSAGASRGYTF; d_call: .; clone_size: .; v_call: TRBV29-1; j_call: TRBJ1-2
cdr3_nt: TGTGCCAGCAGCCAAGATCTAGCGGGGGGTCTAGATGAGCAGTTCTTC; cdr3_aa: CASSQDLAGGLDEQFF; d_call: TRBD2; clone_size: few; v_call: TRBV4-2; j_call: TRBJ2-1
cdr3_nt: TGTGCCATCAGTGAGCCGGGGAAGGGCGACACTGAAGCTTTCTTT; cdr3_aa: CAISEPGKGDTEAFF; d_call: .; clone_size: few; v_call: TRBV10-3; j_call: TRBJ1-1
cdr3_nt: TGTGCCAGCAGCGCTCGACTAGTGGAACAGTTCTTC; cdr3_aa: CASSARLVEQFF; d_call: .; clone_size: .; v_call: TRBV7-9; j_call: TRBJ2-1
cdr3_nt: TGTGCCAGCACCATACTAGCGGGCCCTTACAATGAGCAGTTCTTC; cdr3_aa: CASTILAGPYNEQFF; d_call: TRBD2; clone_size: .; v_call: TRBV2; j_call: TRBJ2-1
cdr3_nt: TGCGCCAGCGGACCGCTACCGGGGGACTACTATGGCTACACCTTC; cdr3_aa: CASGPLPGDYYGYTF; d_call: .; clone_size: many; v_call: TRBV5-1; j_call: TRBJ1-2
cdr3_nt: TGTGCCATCAGGGGTCCTGCTAGCGGAGTCTACGAGCAGTACTTC; cdr3_aa: CAIRGPASGVYEQYF; d_call: TRBD2; clone_size: many; v_call: TRBV10-3; j_call: TRBJ2-7
cdr3_nt: TGTGCCAGCAGCTCCGTAGCGGGAGCAGATACGCAGTATTTT; cdr3_aa: CASSSVAGADTQYF; d_call: TRBD2; clone_size: many; v_call: TRBV7-7; j_call: TRBJ2-3
cdr3_nt: TGTGCCAGCAGTTTAGCAAGGGCCTCCTACGAGCAGTACTTC; cdr3_aa: CASSLARASYEQYF; d_call: .; clone_size: many; v_call: TRBV12-3/TRBV12-4; j_call: TRBJ2-7
cdr3_nt: TGTGCCAGCAGCGTAGCCCCATCGGCGGCCGGGGAGCTGTTTTTT; cdr3_aa: CASSVAPSAAGELFF; d_call: .; clone_size: few; v_call: TRBV9; j_call: TRBJ2-2
cdr3_nt: TGTGCCAGCAGCCATACCGGGGACAATGAGCAGTTCTTC; cdr3_aa: CASSHTGDNEQFF; d_call: .; clone_size: .; v_call: TRBV7-9; j_call: TRBJ2-1
cdr3_nt: TGTGCCAGCAGAATTGGGACAGCGAACACTGAAGCTTTCTTT; cdr3_aa: CASRIGTANTEAFF; d_call: TRBD1; clone_size: few; v_call: TRBV27; j_call: TRBJ1-1
cdr3_nt: TGTGCCAGCAGCTCCAGGACAGGAGCTTACGAGCAGTACTTC; cdr3_aa: CASSSRTGAYEQYF; d_call: TRBD1; clone_size: many; v_call: TRBV12-3/TRBV12-4; j_call: TRBJ2-7
cdr3_nt: TGTGCCAGCAGGCGGACGGGTGGGCAGGGGAACGACGAGCAGTACTTC; cdr3_aa: CASRRTGGQGNDEQYF; d_call: .; clone_size: once; v_call: TRBV6-6; j_call: TRBJ2-7
cdr3_nt: TGCAGTGCCGAATTCGGAGAGCAGTACTTC; cdr3_aa: CSAEFGEQYF; d_call: .; clone_size: .; v_call: TRBV20-1; j_call: TRBJ2-7
cdr3_nt: TGCAGCGTTGTATTCGGGGGAGAGACCCAGTACTTC; cdr3_aa: CSVVFGGETQYF; d_call: .; clone_size: few; v_call: TRBV29-1; j_call: TRBJ2-5
cdr3_nt: TGCGCCAGCAGCGCTAGCGGGAGTTTTTCCAATGAGCAGTACTTC; cdr3_aa: CASSASGSFSNEQYF; d_call: TRBD2; clone_size: .; v_call: TRBV4-1; j_call: TRBJ2-5
cdr3_nt: TGCGCCAGCAGCCAATTAGGAGTTAGAAACACCATATATTTT; cdr3_aa: CASSQLGVRNTIYF; d_call: .; clone_size: .; v_call: TRBV4-3; j_call: TRBJ1-3
cdr3_nt: TGCAGTGCTCGCCTTAACTATGGCTACACCTTC; cdr3_aa: CSARLNYGYTF; d_call: .; clone_size: .; v_call: TRBV20-1; j_call: TRBJ1-2
cdr3_nt: TGTGCCAGCAGTTTCGGGGTTACGGTCACCTACGAGCAGTACTTC; cdr3_aa: CASSFGVTVTYEQYF; d_call: .; clone_size: .; v_call: TRBV28; j_call: TRBJ2-7
cdr3_nt: TGCGCCAGCAGTTCAGGGGACTTGAACACCGGGGAGCTGTTTTTT; cdr3_aa: CASSSGDLNTGELFF; d_call: .; clone_size: once; v_call: TRBV5-1; j_call: TRBJ2-2
cdr3_nt: TGTGCCAGCAGTGATCAGGCGGGGATCCCCAATGAGCAGTTCTTC; cdr3_aa: CASSDQAGIPNEQFF; d_call: .; clone_size: .; v_call: TRBV6-1; j_call: TRBJ2-1
cdr3_nt: TGTGCCAGCAGCCAGGGTTTGGAGAGGGGCTACGAGCAGTACTTC; cdr3_aa: CASSQGLERGYEQYF; d_call: .; clone_size: many; v_call: TRBV14; j_call: TRBJ2-7
cdr3_nt: TGTGCCAGCTCACTCTCCCTCCCGGCCAGGGGAAGCGAGCAGTACTTC; cdr3_aa: CASSLSLPARGSEQYF; d_call: .; clone_size: .; v_call: TRBV18; j_call: TRBJ2-7
cdr3_nt: TGTGCCAGCAGTTCGCAGGGGACCGTCAATCAGCCCCAGCATTTT; cdr3_aa: CASSSQGTVNQPQHF; d_call: .; clone_size: .; v_call: TRBV12-3/TRBV12-4; j_call: TRBJ1-5
cdr3_nt: TGTGCCAGCAGCTACAGGGAAAGGGGAACTGAAGCTTTCTTT; cdr3_aa: CASSYRERGTEAFF; d_call: .; clone_size: .; v_call: TRBV5-4; j_call: TRBJ1-1
cdr3_nt: TGTGCCAGCGTCCTGACTAGCGGAGCGGGGGAGCAGTTCTTC; cdr3_aa: CASVLTSGAGEQFF; d_call: TRBD2; clone_size: few; v_call: TRBV7-2; j_call: TRBJ2-1
cdr3_nt: TGTGCCAGCAGGGAAGTTGGAGGGGGCGATGAGCAGTTCTTC; cdr3_aa: CASREVGGGDEQFF; d_call: .; clone_size: .; v_call: TRBV2; j_call: TRBJ2-1
cdr3_nt: TGTGCCAGCAGCTCCGGACAGGGTAGTGGCTACACCTTC; cdr3_aa: CASSSGQGSGYTF; d_call: TRBD1; clone_size: .; v_call: TRBV7-9; j_call: TRBJ1-2
cdr3_nt: TGTGCCTGGAGTGCAGTACACCCGGGACAGGGAAATTCACCCCTCCACTTT; cdr3_aa: CAWSAVHPGQGNSPLHF; d_call: TRBD1; clone_size: .; v_call: TRBV30; j_call: TRBJ1-6
cdr3_nt: TGTGCCAGCAGTGCTTGGAGCTCTGGGGCCAACGTCCTGACTTTC; cdr3_aa: CASSAWSSGANVLTF; d_call: .; clone_size: .; v_call: TRBV27; j_call: TRBJ2-6
cdr3_nt: TGTGCCAGCAGGGAAAAGCGGGCGGGAGGCACCTACGAGCAGTACTTC; cdr3_aa: CASREKRAGGTYEQYF; d_call: TRBD2; clone_size: few; v_call: TRBV6-6; j_call: TRBJ2-7
cdr3_nt: TGTGCCATCAGTGAGGCCGGACAGGAAAGCAATCAGCCCCAGCATTTT; cdr3_aa: CAISEAGQESNQPQHF; d_call: TRBD1; clone_size: .; v_call: TRBV10-3; j_call: TRBJ1-5
cdr3_nt: TGCAGTGCTGAGCGGTTCGGAGAGTGGGGACAAGAGACCCAGTACTTC; cdr3_aa: CSAERFGEWGQETQYF; d_call: .; clone_size: .; v_call: TRBV20-1; j_call: TRBJ2-5
cdr3_nt: TGTGCCAGCAAGGGGACCACGAACACCGGGGAGCTGTTTTTT; cdr3_aa: CASKGTTNTGELFF; d_call: .; clone_size: few; v_call: TRBV2; j_call: TRBJ2-2
cdr3_nt: TGCAGTGCCCGAGTCGCAGGGGACAATCAGCCCCAGCATTTT; cdr3_aa: CSARVAGDNQPQHF; d_call: .; clone_size: few; v_call: TRBV20-1; j_call: TRBJ1-5
cdr3_nt: TGTGCCAGCAGCCCGCATGCAGATGGCTACACCTTC; cdr3_aa: CASSPHADGYTF; d_call: .; clone_size: .; v_call: TRBV11-2; j_call: TRBJ1-2
cdr3_nt: TGTGCCAGCGGTAGACTAGCCGAGACCCAGTACTTC; cdr3_aa: CASGRLAETQYF; d_call: TRBD2; clone_size: many; v_call: TRBV28; j_call: TRBJ2-5
cdr3_nt: TGCAGTGCTAGGGTATCAGGGTCTCTCGGAAACACCATATATTTT; cdr3_aa: CSARVSGSLGNTIYF; d_call: .; clone_size: .; v_call: TRBV20-1; j_call: TRBJ1-3